This TCR beta chain was sequenced during a study of cytomegalovirus exposure and HLA in healthy donors. Primers: 60 Vbeta forward and 13 Jbeta reverse. Produced via immunoSEQ multiplex PCR; TCRdb's table is partial and in-frame only. The sample includes around 150,000 clones, 75% to 80% seen only once; the top ten take 4.9%. The CDR3 runs to 19 residues. The germline V gene encodes CDR1 SGHDN and CDR2 FVKESK. With 6 bases clipped from V and 5 bases from J, the junction kept 19 bases outside the gene matches. In its sample, this clone was seen once. Source material: PBMCs. This chain connects TRBV14 to TRBJ1-4, with 9 bases identical to TRBD1. The clonotype originates from a woman in her forties or fifties in good health and CMV-seronegative. The CDR3 DNA is TGTGCCAGCAGGCCCTTTTTGGTTAACCTGGACAGGGGCAATGAAAAACTGTTTTTT. Residues: CASRPFLVNLDRGNEKLFF.